What follows is one T cell receptor (beta chain) and its context. The cohort comprised adults aged about 18 to 90 years residing in approximately 25 US areas. The sample belongs to a study of blood T cell repertoires in COVID-19. V shed 5 bases and J shed 8 bases, with 7 bases lying between them. CDR1 MGHDK and CDR2 SYGVNS come from the germline V gene. The CDR3 has 11 residues. Sequencing was performed with immunoSEQ multiplex PCR; in TCRdb, only in-frame clones are kept and a portion is missing. The sample holds about 140,000 clones, approximately 80% seen once. Input material: PBMCs or T cells enriched from blood (not recorded which). V usage is TRBV25-1 and J usage is TRBJ2-1, with a tentative D call TRBD1 (5 bases). The receptor was derived from a woman aged 18-29 years who had been exposed to COVID-19. CDR3 DNA: TGTGCCAGCAGTCTAGGGGATGAGCAGTTCTTC. Its protein product is CASSLGDEQFF.